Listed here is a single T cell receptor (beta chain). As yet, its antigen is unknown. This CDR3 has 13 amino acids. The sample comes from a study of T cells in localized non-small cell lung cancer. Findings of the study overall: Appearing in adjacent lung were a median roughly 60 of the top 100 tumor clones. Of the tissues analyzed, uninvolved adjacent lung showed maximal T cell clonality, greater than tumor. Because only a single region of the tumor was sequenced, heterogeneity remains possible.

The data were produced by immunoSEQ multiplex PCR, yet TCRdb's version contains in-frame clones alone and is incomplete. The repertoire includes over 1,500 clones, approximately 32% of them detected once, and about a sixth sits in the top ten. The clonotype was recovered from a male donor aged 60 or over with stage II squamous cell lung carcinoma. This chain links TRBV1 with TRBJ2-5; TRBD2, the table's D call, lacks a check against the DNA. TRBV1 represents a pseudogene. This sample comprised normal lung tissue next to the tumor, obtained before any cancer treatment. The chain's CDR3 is CASSLGTSETQYF. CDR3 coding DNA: TGCGCCAGCAGCCTCGGGACTTCGGAGACCCAGTACTTC.